The present T cell receptor (beta chain) was sequenced within a study of control samples from healthy donors and cancer patients. This clone has only one observation. The method was immunoSEQ multiplex PCR; TCRdb's version includes in-frame clones alone and lacks a portion of them. The table records about 110,000 clones, approximately 90% of them present only once. This CDR3 contains 15 residues. Trimming left V 2 bases short and J 5 bases short, with 15 bases between. Germline V lookup: CDR1 MGHDK, CDR2 SYGVNS. The specimen was blood. V and J are TRBV25-1 and TRBJ1-1; perhaps TRBD1 as D (5 bases). The source of this sequence is a human donor in good health. The donor label of this sample is uncertain. DNA of the CDR3: TGTGCCAGCAGTGAAACCCCGAAGGGACGGACTGAAGCTTTCTTT. Translating gives CASSETPKGRTEAFF.